This T cell receptor beta chain was recovered during a study of blood T cell repertoires in COVID-19. Study details: Sites in the United States, Italy and Spain provided acute and convalescent COVID-19 samples. Sources were T cells, B-cell-depleted T cells, or PBMCs; the material itself was cDNA or gDNA.

Authors' analysis steps: Amplified reference gene primers provided the basis for estimating nucleated cell counts. TCRdb's table, derived via immunoSEQ multiplex PCR, lists solely in-frame clones and lacks some. Clone size and the V and J calls come from that table; the DNA yielded D and trimming. The data hold about 220,000 clones, with 80% observed a single time. V trimming: 3 bases; J trimming: 2 bases; junction bases outside the gene matches: 4. The CDR3 has 15 amino acids. The germline gives CDR1 LGHNA, CDR2 YSLEER. The chain is built from TRBV4-3 and TRBJ2-7, with 10 bases aligning to TRBD1. Input material: peripheral blood. The clonotype comes from a woman in her sixties or seventies with acute or convalescent COVID-19. The CDR3 region is CASSQTGTGAYEQYF. The CDR3 DNA sequence: TGCGCCAGCAGCCAGACCGGGACAGGGGCCTACGAGCAGTACTTC.